The 8 T cell receptor beta chains listed next were all sequenced from one sample in a study of cytomegalovirus exposure and HLA in healthy donors (dated by TCRdb to 2015 to 2018). Libraries came from the immunoSEQ multiplex PCR assay. For the multiplex PCR, a mixture combining 60 forward primers for TCR Vbeta segments and 13 reverse primers for TCR Jbeta segments was used. Entries here come from immuneACCESS through TCRdb and include only in-frame sequences with V and J called. Some clones fail to appear in such tables; in the studies checked, an unresolved V gene covers under half of the shortfall, and the cause of the remainder is unknown. The sample data list approximately 160,000 clones, and approximately 70% of these were observed just once. The top ten constitute around 3% of the sample. The source material was PBMCs. These receptors were collected from a woman in her forties in good health and CMV-seropositive.

The genes are TRBV28 and TRBJ1-1; 8 positions agree with TRBD1. V was clipped by 3 bases and J by 1 base; unmatched bases: 4. Germline lookup yields CDR1 MDHEN and CDR2 SYDVKM. There are 15 residues in the CDR3. In DNA, the CDR3 is TGTGCCAGCAGTTTTTGGGACAGGCAGAACACTGAAGCTTTCTTT. This codes for CASSFWDRQNTEAFF.

This clone has just a few counts. The V and J genes are TRBV13 and TRBJ2-7, with no clear D. V lost 5 bases and J lost 4, with 12 bases in between. Per the germline V gene, CDR1 is PRHDT and CDR2 is FYEKMQ (reference sequence). This CDR3 is 13 amino acids long. The CDR3, as DNA: TGTGCCAGCAGCCAGGCCCCCCGTTACGAGCAGTACTTC. Its translation: CASSQAPRYEQYF.

This chain links TRBV6-6 with TRBJ2-5; TRBD2 matches at 8 bases. This CDR3 has 14 residues. The V gene's germline CDR1 is MNHNY and CDR2 SVGAGI (reference sequence). With 4 bases clipped from V and 5 bases from J, the junction kept 6 bases outside the gene matches. The CDR3 nucleotides read TGTGCCAGCAGTTTCCGAGCGGGAGACGAGACCCAGTACTTC. Amino acid sequence: CASSFRAGDETQYF.

A few counts support this clone. The gene calls are TRBV10-3 and TRBJ2-1; TRBD1 aligns across 12 bases. This CDR3 region has 15 residues. Germline V CDR1 and CDR2: ENHRY, SYGVKD. V gave up 7 bases and J gave up 7 bases; unmatched junction bases: 8. DNA for the CDR3: TGTGCCATCACCCCGGGACAGGGGGCCGGGAATGAGCAGTTCTTC. It encodes CAITPGQGAGNEQFF.

This clone was seen a few times. The same CDR3 arises from other DNA sequences in this sample as well. The gene calls are TRBV29-1 and TRBJ1-1; the D is unclear. The V end lost 6 bases, the J end lost 0 bases, and 11 bases lay between the germline ends. This CDR3 contains 13 residues. The V gene's germline CDR1 is SQVTM and CDR2 ANQGSEA. This CDR3 is CSVEGRLNTEAFF. The CDR3 nucleotides are TGCAGCGTCGAGGGCAGACTGAACACTGAAGCTTTCTTT.

The J gene is TRBJ1-2, the V gene TRBV7-3; TRBD1 agrees at 7 bases. The germline gives CDR1 SGHTA, CDR2 FQGTGA. Trimming removed 3 bases from V and 2 bases from J; junction bases left unmatched: 12. There are 17 residues in the CDR3. CDR3: CASSFKRRGRLNYGYTF. The CDR3 coding sequence is TGTGCCAGCAGCTTTAAAAGAAGGGGGCGATTAAACTATGGCTACACCTTC.

The chain combines TRBV28 with TRBJ2-1; 10 bases align to TRBD2. The germline V gene has CDR1 MDHEN and CDR2 SYDVKM. V lost 6 bases to trimming and J lost 6 bases; unmatched junction nucleotides: 8. CDR3 length equals 15 residues. The CDR3 DNA is TGTGCCAGCAGCTCCCCTAGCGGGAGACCCAATGAGCAGTTCTTC. It translates to CASSSPSGRPNEQFF.

This chain links TRBV10-3 with TRBJ2-3, with TRBD1 matching over 9 bases. Germline trimming cut 5 bases from V and 3 bases from J; bases unmatched to any gene: 3. In germline, CDR1 is ENHRY, CDR2 SYGVKD. This CDR3 is built from 14 residues. The CDR3 DNA reads as TGTGCCATCAGTAGGGACAGGGCGACAGATACGCAGTATTTT. Protein sequence: CAISRDRATDTQYF.